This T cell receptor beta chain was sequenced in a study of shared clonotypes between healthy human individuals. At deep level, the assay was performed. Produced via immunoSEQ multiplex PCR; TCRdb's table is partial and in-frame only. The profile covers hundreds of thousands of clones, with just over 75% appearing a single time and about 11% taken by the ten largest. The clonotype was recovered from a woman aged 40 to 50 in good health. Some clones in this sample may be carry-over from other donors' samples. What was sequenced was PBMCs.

CDR3 in DNA: TGTGCCATCAGTGAAGGAGGGCATCAGCCCCAGCATTTT. It yields the protein CAISEGGHQPQHF. The V call is TRBV10-3, the J call TRBJ1-5; D gene ambiguous. The germline V gene has CDR1 ENHRY and CDR2 SYGVKD. The CDR3 contains 13 residues. With 3 bases removed from V and 5 bases from J, the gap between germline ends came to 8 bases.